Below are 26 T cell receptor beta chains sequenced from a single sample in a study of T cell responses to AZD1222 COVID-19 vaccine (dated by TCRdb to about 2021). This sample's time point label indicates: about 28 days (+/-7) after the second vaccine dose. The label giving this sample's treatment or condition can be read as: meningococcal conjugate vaccine given as trial control. Libraries were made using the immunoSEQ multiplex PCR assay. TCRdb stores this immuneACCESS table with in-frame sequences only. Part of the clones is absent; in the studies checked, under half of the shortfall reflects unresolved V genes, and no reason is known for the rest. This sample comprises 75,000 to 80,000 clones, around 80% of them detected only once. 27% of the sample comes from the top ten. The source material was peripheral blood, sampled 28 days after the second dose of the MenACWY control vaccine. The source of these receptors is an adult who received the MenACWY meningococcal vaccine as a control.

The chain employs TRBV21-1 and TRBJ2-7; whether TRBD2, the table's D call, matches the DNA was not checked. TRBV21-1 is a documented pseudogene. The CDR3 consists of 16 residues. CDR3 DNA: TGTGCCAGCAGCTCCCCCAAACGACTAGCTAAGGGAGAGCAGTACTTC. This gives the protein CASSSPKRLAKGEQYF.

About this clone: Other DNA sequences of this sample code for an identical CDR3. V gene TRBV30 combines with J gene TRBJ2-5; D gene unclear. Deletions cut 0 bases from V and 3 bases from J, with 2 bases between. This CDR3 has 11 amino acids. CDR1 and CDR2 from the germline V gene are GTSNPN and SVGIG (reference sequence). The CDR3, as DNA: TGTGCCTGGAGTGTAAAAGAGACCCAGTACTTC. This gives the protein CAWSVKETQYF.

This chain's CDR3 is CASSLQGIMTDTQYF. CDR3 nucleotide sequence: TGTGCCAGCAGCCTACAGGGAATAATGACAGATACGCAGTATTTT. The chain recombines TRBV2 with TRBJ2-3; perhaps TRBD1 as D (6 bases). The CDR3 sequence is 15 residues long. Per the germline V gene, CDR1 is SNHLY and CDR2 is FYNNEI. V was clipped by 6 bases and J by 3 bases, with 16 bases between them.

The rearrangement links TRBV5-1 to TRBJ2-5; 7 bases are shared with TRBD2. Trimming at V came to 0 bases and at J to 5 bases, leaving 7 bases not matched to a gene. The V gene's germline CDR1 is SGHRS and CDR2 YFSETQ. The CDR3 loop spans 15 amino acids. CDR3 in amino acids: CASSLATRESETQYF. The CDR3 DNA is TGCGCCAGCAGCTTGGCCACGCGGGAGTCTGAGACCCAGTACTTC.

This clone has only one observation. The V and J genes are TRBV12-3 or TRBV12-4 and TRBJ2-1; D remains ambiguous. This CDR3 has 13 amino acids. V was trimmed by 2 bases and J by 4 bases, leaving 6 bases between them. The chain's CDR3 is CASSLSDYNEQFF. DNA of the CDR3: TGTGCCAGCAGTTTATCTGATTACAATGAGCAGTTCTTC.

The DNA of the CDR3 is TGTGCCAGCAGCCTCACCAGACCTGGGGAGCCCCAGCATTTT. Protein product: CASSLTRPGEPQHF. V and J are TRBV28 and TRBJ1-5; no clear D. Germline V lookup: CDR1 MDHEN, CDR2 SYDVKM. This CDR3 region has 14 residues. V was cut by 6 bases and J by 8 bases, with 17 bases left in between.

This clone has just one count. The genes are TRBV6-5 and TRBJ1-4; 8 nucleotides agree with TRBD1. V dropped 4 bases and J dropped 8; count of bases not matched to a gene: 6. CDR1 and CDR2 (germline): MNHEY, SVGAGI. This CDR3 comprises 14 residues. In DNA, the CDR3 is TGTGCCAGCAGTTCGACAGGGGCAGGGGAAAAACTGTTTTTT. This encodes CASSSTGAGEKLFF.

This clone appeared a few times. The chain carries TRBV2 and TRBJ1-3; no definite D call. V lost 6 bases and J 0 bases, leaving 6 bases between the germline ends. CDR3 length: 13 amino acids. Germline CDR1 reads SNHLY; CDR2 reads FYNNEI. The CDR3 here is CASSRSSGNTIYF. Here the CDR3 DNA reads TGTGCCAGCAGCCGCTCCTCTGGAAACACCATATATTTT.

This chain uses TRBV6-5 with TRBJ1-3; 7 positions agree with TRBD1. CDR1 MNHEY and CDR2 SVGAGI come from the germline V gene. The length of the CDR3 is 15 residues. V dropped 2 bases and J dropped 0; count of bases not matched to a gene: 1. CDR3 residues: CASSYNRGSGNTIYF. The CDR3 DNA reads TGTGCCAGCAGTTACAACAGGGGCTCTGGAAACACCATATATTTT.

The V gene is TRBV5-6, the J gene TRBJ2-7, with D perhaps matching TRBD2 (6 bases). The CDR3 runs 14 residues. CDR1 and CDR2 from the germline V gene are SGHDT and YYEEEE. V lost 4 bases, J lost 2 bases, and 13 bases lay in between. The CDR3 spells CASSPAGGTYEQYF. CDR3 coding DNA: TGTGCCAGCAGCCCGGCCGGGGGAACCTACGAGCAGTACTTC.

V usage is TRBV5-4 and J usage is TRBJ2-3; no firm D call. Germline lookup yields CDR1 SGHNT and CDR2 YYREEE (reference sequence). V was shortened by 0 bases and J by 1 base, with 3 bases between the two germline ends. This CDR3 is 13 amino acids long. The CDR3: CASSLGGTDTQYF. In DNA, the CDR3 is TGTGCCAGCAGCTTGGGGGGCACAGATACGCAGTATTTT.

The CDR3 bases are TGCGCCAGCAGCCGTGTGAGGGAACCAGCGTCTAGCACAGATACGCAGTATTTT. This gives the protein CASSRVREPASSTDTQYF. The V call is TRBV4-1, the J call TRBJ2-3; perhaps TRBD2 as D (5 bases). This CDR3 has 18 amino acids. V was clipped by 4 bases and J by 0 bases, with 20 bases between them. Germline CDR1 is MGHRA and CDR2 is YSYEKL.

This clone was seen a single time. The J gene is TRBJ1-6, the V gene TRBV19, with 7 bases aligning to TRBD1. The germline CDR1 and CDR2 sequences are LNHDA and SQIVND (reference sequence). The CDR3 has 14 residues. V was clipped by 7 bases and J by 9 bases; unmatched bases: 9. The CDR3 spells CASTRERQGSPLHF. CDR3 DNA: TGTGCCAGTACCAGGGAGAGACAGGGTTCACCCCTCCACTTT.

The CDR3 sequence is CAISDGGSIFVEAFF. The CDR3, as DNA: TGTGCCATCAGTGATGGGGGCAGCATTTTCGTTGAAGCTTTCTTT. This chain joins TRBV10-3 and TRBJ1-1, with a possible D match to TRBD1 (6 bases). Deletions cut 3 bases from V and 7 bases from J, with 18 bases between. CDR1 is ENHRY, CDR2 SYGVKD, per germline. This CDR3 spans 15 amino acids.

This clone has just one count. This CDR3 reads CASSYSTGVPGELFF. In nucleotides, the CDR3 is TGTGCCAGCAGTTACTCGACAGGGGTTCCCGGGGAGCTGTTTTTT. The V and J genes are TRBV6-5 and TRBJ2-2; TRBD1 matches at 8 bases. This CDR3 has 15 residues. In germline, CDR1 is MNHEY, CDR2 SVGAGI. The V and J ends lost 0 bases and 6 bases, in that order; junction bases with no gene match: 3.

V usage is TRBV11-2 and J usage is TRBJ1-5; the D gene is possibly TRBD1 (6 bases). The CDR3 spans 15 residues. The V end was cut by 3 bases, the J end by 5 bases, with 14 bases between. The germline gives CDR1 SGHAT, CDR2 FQNNGV. In DNA form, the CDR3 reads TGTGCCAGCAGCTTTTTAAGGGGGGATCATCAGCCCCAGCATTTT. Encoded protein: CASSFLRGDHQPQHF.

This clone is classed as large. V usage is TRBV5-1 and J usage is TRBJ2-7; possibly TRBD2 for D (7 bases). Germline-derived CDR1 and CDR2 are SGHRS and YFSETQ. CDR3 length equals 17 residues. V was cut by 0 bases and J by 0 bases, with 16 bases left in between. This CDR3 reads CASSLAWGGSSSYEQYF. CDR3 nucleotide sequence: TGCGCCAGCAGCTTGGCCTGGGGGGGCAGTAGCTCCTACGAGCAGTACTTC.

The chain carries TRBV19 and TRBJ2-4; weak D call: TRBD1 (7 bases). Between the trimmed V and J ends, which lost 5 bases and 8 bases, there was a span of 19 bases. CDR3 length equals 15 residues. The germline V gene encodes CDR1 LNHDA and CDR2 SQIVND (reference sequence). The CDR3 region is CASSSQGGLIDIQYF. The CDR3, as DNA: TGTGCCAGTAGTTCCCAGGGGGGTCTTATAGACATTCAGTACTTC.

As DNA, the CDR3 is TGTGCCAGCAGGCGTAGCGGGACCCCCTACAATGAGCAGTTCTTC. Translating gives CASRRSGTPYNEQFF. The chain employs TRBV6-5 and TRBJ2-1; 8 bases line up with TRBD2. The CDR3 is made up of 15 amino acids. V lost 6 bases, J lost 2 bases, and 6 bases stayed unmatched. Germline V gives CDR1 MNHEY, CDR2 SVGAGI.

V gene TRBV3-1 (or the pseudogene TRBV3-2) combines with J gene TRBJ2-3; D not resolved. This CDR3 has 16 residues. With 0 bases removed from V and 3 bases from J, the gap between germline ends came to 13 bases. The germline CDR1 and CDR2 sequences are LGHDT and YNNKEL (reference sequence). The CDR3 coding sequence is TGTGCCAGCAGCCAAGATTTTGGCCCCGCGACAGATACGCAGTATTTT. It yields the protein CASSQDFGPATDTQYF.

The genes are TRBV9 and TRBJ2-5; D remains unclear. This CDR3 region has 15 residues. The germline V and J ends were trimmed by 0 bases and 3 bases, with 12 bases remaining between them. Germline CDR1 reads SGDLS; CDR2 reads YYNGEE. The CDR3 DNA is TGTGCCAGCAGCGTAGGAGGAAGGAGAGAAGAGACCCAGTACTTC. Amino acids: CASSVGGRREETQYF.

A few counts support this clone. This rearrangement joins TRBV7-6 to TRBJ2-7; no firm D call. This CDR3 is built from 13 residues. The V end was cut by 3 bases, the J end by 0 bases, with 6 bases between. Germline V gives CDR1 SGHVS, CDR2 FNYEAQ. CDR3 in amino acids: CASSFGSSYEQYF. The DNA for the CDR3 is TGTGCCAGCAGCTTTGGCAGCTCCTACGAGCAGTACTTC.

The rearrangement uses TRBV19 and TRBJ1-1; no firm D call. The CDR3 extends over 14 amino acids. Germline V gene sequence: CDR1 LNHDA, CDR2 SQIVND (reference sequence). V was trimmed by 8 bases and J by 5 bases, leaving 18 bases between them. CDR3 nucleotide sequence: TGTGCCAGTTTTTCTCCGGGCCTAAGAACTGAAGCTTTCTTT. This translates into CASFSPGLRTEAFF.

This chain connects TRBV6-5 to TRBJ2-3, with D possibly matching TRBD2 (6 bases). The CDR3 length is 15 residues. Germline CDR1 is MNHEY and CDR2 is SVGAGI. V gave up 6 bases and J gave up 6 bases, with 19 bases separating them. The CDR3 DNA follows: TGTGCCAGCAGCTTTATAGCGGATCCGCGTGATACGCAGTATTTT. It specifies CASSFIADPRDTQYF.

The rearrangement links TRBV30 to TRBJ2-1; D unclear. V dropped 0 bases and J dropped 3 bases, with 3 bases sitting between them. This CDR3 spans 12 amino acids. Germline lookup yields CDR1 GTSNPN and CDR2 SVGIG (reference sequence). CDR3 DNA: TGTGCCTGGAGTGTATTCTACAATGAGCAGTTCTTC. It codes for CAWSVFYNEQFF.

The V gene is TRBV6-5, the J gene TRBJ1-2; D remains unclear. Trimming removed 2 bases from V and 6 bases from J, with 13 bases in between. Germline values: CDR1 MNHEY, CDR2 SVGAGI. The CDR3 consists of 14 residues. The CDR3 here is CASSYDGSNNGYTF. The CDR3 DNA reads as TGTGCCAGCAGTTACGACGGGAGCAACAATGGCTACACCTTC.